The sequence of this T cell receptor beta chain was determined in a study of T cells in Graves' hyperthyroidism and ophthalmopathy. Amplification of TCR beta CDR3 regions was performed using RNA transcripts as template. First-round RT-PCR with HTBI primers amplified the TCR CDR3 region. TCRdb ran MiXCR on the multiplex PCR reads and lists one entry per CDR3 protein. The data hold a few hundred thousand distinct CDR3 sequences, with less than 25% observed a single time. This CDR3 is 13 amino acids long. Trimming pared 5 bases from V and 6 bases from J, leaving 14 bases between. Germline assignment: CDR1 LNHDA and CDR2 SQIVND (reference sequence). This clonotype has just a few counts.

This clonotype originated in a man aged 18 to 29 with Graves' hyperthyroidism. The specimen was blood. V is TRBV19 and J is TRBJ2-7; tentatively, D is TRBD1 or TRBD2 (6 bases each). The CDR3 nucleotides are TGTGCCAGTAGTGGGGGGCCGATAAGCGAGCAGTACTTC. Its translation: CASSGGPISEQYF.